What follows are 19 T cell receptor beta chains derived from one specimen sequenced in a study of cytomegalovirus exposure and HLA in healthy donors. Vbeta (60) and Jbeta (13) primers were used in the PCR. Clones were sequenced by immunoSEQ multiplex PCR, and TCRdb holds only the in-frame ones, with some missing. The repertoire consists of 100,000 to 150,000 clones, with about four fifths occurring once and the leading ten covering more than 3.5%. The sequencing input was PBMCs. All receptors come from a woman between 40 and 55 years old in good health and CMV-seropositive.

CDR3 region: CASSQDRGYGTDTQYF. CDR3 nucleotide sequence: TGTGCCAGCAGCCAGGACAGGGGTTATGGCACAGATACGCAGTATTTT. The V and J genes are TRBV14 and TRBJ2-3; 9 bases line up with TRBD1. This CDR3 region has 16 residues. Germline loops: CDR1 SGHDN, CDR2 FVKESK. V lost 3 bases and J lost 1; bases outside the gene matches: 5.

The J gene is TRBJ1-5, the V gene TRBV7-2, with D tentatively TRBD1 (6 bases). This CDR3 contains 14 residues. The germline CDR1 and CDR2 sequences are SGHTA and FQGNSA. V lost 4 bases to trimming and J lost 4 bases, with 11 bases between them. In DNA form, the CDR3 reads TGTGCCAGCAGCTCTAGTACAGGGAATCAGCCCCAGCATTTT. Amino acids: CASSSSTGNQPQHF. Using reference TRBV7-2 and TRBJ1-5 for the parts outside the CDR3, the full variable domain is GAGVSQSPSNKVTEKGKDVELRCDPISGHTALYWYRQSLGQGLEFLIYFQGNSAPDKSGLPSDRFSAERTGGSVSTLTIQRTQQEDSAVYLCASSSSTGNQPQHFGDGTRLSIL.

The table lists this clone with a few counts. J is TRBJ1-4 and V is TRBV2, with D hard to call. The V gene's germline CDR1 is SNHLY and CDR2 FYNNEI. Trimming shortened V by 8 bases and J by 0 bases, and 10 bases separated the two germline ends. This CDR3 has 14 residues. The CDR3 sequence: CASGELATNEKLFF. The DNA for the CDR3 is TGTGCCAGCGGAGAACTCGCAACTAATGAAAAACTGTTTTTT.

This chain links TRBV4-2 with TRBJ2-1; 11 bases map to TRBD2. This CDR3 has 16 amino acids. Germline V gene lookup returns CDR1 LGHNA and CDR2 YNFKEQ. Trimming took 1 base from V and 8 from J; bases not matched to a gene: 7. The CDR3 nucleotides are TGTGCCAGCAGCCAAGCTCTAGCGGGAGGCTCGGATGAGCAGTTCTTC. Amino acid sequence: CASSQALAGGSDEQFF.

This sequence joins TRBV9 and TRBJ1-2; 10 bases agree with TRBD1. Germline lookup yields CDR1 SGDLS and CDR2 YYNGEE. V trimming: 4 bases; J trimming: 7 bases; junction bases outside the gene matches: 4. The CDR3 is 13 amino acids. CDR3 residues: CASSLTGGGGYTF. CDR3 nucleotides: TGTGCCAGCAGCCTGACAGGGGGCGGTGGCTACACCTTC.

V gene TRBV29-1 combines with J gene TRBJ2-5; 14 bases fit TRBD2. This CDR3 contains 14 residues. The V segment lost 4 bases and the J segment 4 bases; nucleotides outside the gene matches: 2. Germline V gives CDR1 SQVTM, CDR2 ANQGSEA. DNA for the CDR3: TGCAGCGTTGGGACTAGCGGGAGGTTAGAGACCCAGTACTTC. This sequence encodes CSVGTSGRLETQYF.

V gene TRBV19 combines with J gene TRBJ2-7, with 7 bases lining up with TRBD1. The CDR3 sequence is 12 residues long. CDR1 and CDR2 (germline): LNHDA, SQIVND (reference sequence). Trimming removed 8 bases from V and 2 bases from J; junction bases left unmatched: 3. The CDR3 region is CASGDRTYEQYF. As DNA, the CDR3 is TGTGCCAGTGGGGACAGAACCTACGAGCAGTACTTC.

As concerns this clone: Compared with germline, one end of the junction differs, possibly owing to a read error. The rearrangement uses TRBV7-9 and TRBJ1-4; possibly TRBD1 for D (5 bases). CDR1 is SEHNR and CDR2 is FQNEAQ in the germline V gene (reference sequence). The CDR3 extends over 14 amino acids. The CDR3 DNA reads as TGTTCCAGCAGCCCCATGGGGGGGAATGAAAAACTGTTTTTT. Protein sequence: CSSSPMGGNEKLFF.

This clone has just one count. V gene TRBV2 combines with J gene TRBJ2-7, with 10 bases matching TRBD2. The CDR3 sequence is 17 residues long. The junction had 9 bases not matched to a gene; V was cut back by 2 bases and J by 2 bases. From germline, CDR1 is SNHLY and CDR2 FYNNEI. In nucleotides, the CDR3 is TGTGCCAGCAGTGAAACCCCCCTAGCGGGAGACACCTACGAGCAGTACTTC. The encoded protein is CASSETPLAGDTYEQYF. The full variable domain, rest sourced from reference TRBV2 and TRBJ2-7, is EPEVTQTPSHQVTQMGQEVILRCVPISNHLYFYWYRQILGQKVEFLVSFYNNEISEKSEIFDDQFSVERPDGSNFTLKIRSTKLEDSAMYFCASSETPLAGDTYEQYFGPGTRLTVT.

The rearrangement uses TRBV4-2 and TRBJ2-1; 12 nucleotides match TRBD2. CDR3 size: 16 residues. Germline V lookup: CDR1 LGHNA, CDR2 YNFKEQ. Germline trimming cut 1 base from V and 9 bases from J; bases unmatched to any gene: 7. The CDR3 is CASSQVATSGSSEQFF. The CDR3 DNA is TGTGCCAGCAGCCAAGTAGCGACTAGCGGGAGCAGTGAGCAGTTCTTC.

The rearrangement joins TRBV4-1 to TRBJ1-2; D gene uncertain. The germline V and J ends were trimmed by 1 base and 9 bases, with 18 bases remaining between them. The CDR3 has 15 residues. Germline values: CDR1 MGHRA, CDR2 YSYEKL. CDR3 in amino acids: CASSQVSLSDCSYTF. The DNA of the CDR3 is TGCGCCAGCAGCCAAGTTTCCTTATCGGACTGTAGCTACACCTTC.

Only a few counts were recorded for this clone. The J gene is TRBJ2-5, the V gene TRBV28; 8 bases line up with TRBD2. CDR1 is MDHEN, CDR2 SYDVKM, per germline. With 6 bases clipped from V and 5 bases from J, the junction kept 14 bases outside the gene matches. The CDR3 spans 16 residues. CDR3 sequence: CASSLAISGKRETQYF. CDR3 bases: TGTGCCAGCAGCTTAGCGATTAGCGGGAAGCGGGAGACCCAGTACTTC. The full variable domain, completed using reference TRBV28 and TRBJ2-5, is DVKVTQSSRYLVKRTGEKVFLECVQDMDHENMFWYRQDPGLGLRLIYFSYDVKMKEKGDIPEGYSVSREKKERFSLILESASTNQTSMYLCASSLAISGKRETQYFGPGTRLLVL.

The genes are TRBV5-5 and TRBJ2-7, with 9 bases that match TRBD2. J gave up 0 bases and V 4 bases, and 11 bases lay outside the gene matches. Germline-derived CDR1 and CDR2 are SGHKS and YYEKEE (reference sequence). There are 17 residues in the CDR3. The CDR3 spells CASSRGLAGLSSYEQYF. The CDR3 DNA reads TGTGCCAGCAGCCGAGGGCTAGCGGGGTTGAGCTCCTACGAGCAGTACTTC.

J is TRBJ2-1 and V is TRBV5-6; 10 bases line up with TRBD2. The CDR3 extends over 19 amino acids. Germline V gene lookup returns CDR1 SGHDT and CDR2 YYEEEE. The V and J ends lost 2 bases and 15 bases, in that order; junction bases with no gene match: 26. DNA of the CDR3: TGTGCCAGCAGCTTTAGGACTAGCGGACGAATTGGGCGGGGGGGTTATCCGTTCTTC. Protein product: CASSFRTSGRIGRGGYPFF.

In this sample, this clone turned up a few times. The chain links TRBV28 to TRBJ1-2, with 7 bases matching TRBD1. Trimming took 8 bases from V and 4 from J; bases not matched to a gene: 13. Germline CDR1 and CDR2: MDHEN and SYDVKM. The CDR3 has 15 residues. The CDR3 DNA is TGTGCCAGCCGCCCGGCAGGGGGAATTGTCTATGGCTACACCTTC. It yields the protein CASRPAGGIVYGYTF.

The chain uses TRBV29-1 and TRBJ1-4; D call uncertain. The CDR3 covers 11 residues. Trimming removed 6 bases from V and 3 bases from J, with 5 bases in between. Germline V gives CDR1 SQVTM, CDR2 ANQGSEA. CDR3 sequence: CSVAANEKLFF. The CDR3 DNA reads TGCAGCGTAGCGGCTAATGAAAAACTGTTTTTT.

The V gene is TRBV18, the J gene TRBJ2-3; D possibly corresponds to TRBD1 (5 bases). The CDR3 sequence is 14 residues long. Per germline, CDR1 KGHSH and CDR2 LQKENI. Deletions cut 5 bases from V and 0 bases from J, with 9 bases between. CDR3 sequence: CASSGRQSTDTQYF. CDR3 nucleotides: TGTGCCAGCTCAGGAAGACAGAGCACAGATACGCAGTATTTT.

The chain uses TRBV4-1 and TRBJ1-4, with TRBD1 matching 7 bases. With V trimmed by 0 bases and J by 4 bases, 5 bases remained unmatched. Looked up from germline, CDR1 is MGHRA and CDR2 is YSYEKL. The CDR3 is 16 amino acids. The CDR3, as DNA: TGCGCCAGCAGCCAAGATCGGACAGGTCTTAATGAAAAACTGTTTTTT. Its protein is CASSQDRTGLNEKLFF.

V gene TRBV29-1 combines with J gene TRBJ2-5; 10 nucleotides match TRBD1. The CDR3 covers 15 residues. V gave up 1 base and J gave up 5 bases; unmatched junction bases: 7. The germline V gene encodes CDR1 SQVTM and CDR2 ANQGSEA. The CDR3: CSVEGGRTGGETQYF. The CDR3 coding sequence is TGCAGCGTTGAAGGGGGCCGGACAGGGGGGGAGACCCAGTACTTC.